This record covers a single TCR beta chain. Its antigen is as yet unknown. The record originates from a study of cytomegalovirus exposure and HLA in healthy donors. The repertoire was sequenced with immunoSEQ multiplex PCR; TCRdb's copy has only in-frame clones and lacks some. The repertoire includes 120,000 to 150,000 clones, approximately 91% of them detected once, and about 3.5% sits in the top ten. V lost 6 bases and J lost 9; bases outside the gene matches: 7. From germline, CDR1 is SGHNT and CDR2 YENEEA. This CDR3 is built from 14 residues. Study-wide results and limits: The study designated 150 or so TCR beta chains cytomegalovirus-associated.

The source is a woman aged 18-30 years in good health and CMV-seropositive. The chain has TRBV11-3 and TRBJ2-1, with 11 bases that match TRBD2. The specimen was PBMCs. CDR3 in DNA: TGTGCCAGCAGAATACTAGCGGGAGCTGGTGAGCAGTTCTTC. Protein sequence: CASRILAGAGEQFF. The whole variable domain, remainder taken from reference TRBV11-3 and TRBJ2-1, is EAGVVQSPRYKIIEKKQPVAFWCNPISGHNTLYWYLQNLGQGPELLIRYENEEAVDDSQLPKDRFSAERLKGVDSTLKIQPAELGDSAVYLCASRILAGAGEQFFGPGTRLTVL.